These T cell receptor beta chains were read from a single sample in a study of blood T cell repertoires in COVID-19. The assay was immunoSEQ multiplex PCR, and TCRdb's table has in-frame clones only and misses some. Here the sample spans around 440,000 clones, about 91% being singletons. The specimen sequenced was peripheral blood. Receptors originate from a woman between 50 and 59 years old with COVID-19, enrolled during active disease. Each CDR3 is given with its conserved first and last residue. Each record gives: D gene, J gene, V gene, clone size, CDR3 DNA, CDR3 protein. A D gene is named only where the DNA matches it firmly. Size tells how often a clone was seen (once, few, many) or the class of an expanded clone, and some rows leave it out.

D gene: -
J gene: TRBJ1-5
V gene: TRBV30
clone size: few
CDR3 DNA: TGTGCCTGGAGTGTACAGGGAAATCAGCCCCAGCATTTT
CDR3 protein: CAWSVQGNQPQHF

D gene: TRBD1
J gene: TRBJ2-7
V gene: TRBV27
clone size: -
CDR3 DNA: TGTGCCAGCGGGACAGCATGGGGCTACGAGCAGTACTTC
CDR3 protein: CASGTAWGYEQYF

D gene: TRBD2
J gene: TRBJ2-1
V gene: TRBV5-1
clone size: -
CDR3 DNA: TGCGCCAGCAGCCGGGGAGGGACTAGCGGGGTTGCTGGGTCCTACAATGAGCAGTTCTTC
CDR3 protein: CASSRGGTSGVAGSYNEQFF

D gene: TRBD2
J gene: TRBJ2-5
V gene: TRBV2
clone size: -
CDR3 DNA: TGTGCCAGCAATCAGCGGGGGCCACAAGAGACCCAGTACTTC
CDR3 protein: CASNQRGPQETQYF

D gene: -
J gene: TRBJ2-6
V gene: TRBV30
clone size: -
CDR3 DNA: TGTGCCTGGAGTTCAGGGGCTGGGGCCAACGTCCTGACTTTC
CDR3 protein: CAWSSGAGANVLTF

D gene: TRBD1
J gene: TRBJ1-2
V gene: TRBV2
clone size: -
CDR3 DNA: TGTGCCAGCAGGGGGGACAGTACTAACTATGGCTACACCTTC
CDR3 protein: CASRGDSTNYGYTF

D gene: -
J gene: TRBJ2-7
V gene: TRBV27
clone size: -
CDR3 DNA: TGTGCCAGCAGTTTAGGACAGCCCACCGAAGAGCAGTACTTC
CDR3 protein: CASSLGQPTEEQYF

D gene: TRBD1
J gene: TRBJ1-4
V gene: TRBV7-9
clone size: -
CDR3 DNA: TGTGCCAGCAGCTCCGCATCGCAAGACAGGGGGCTCGCGCAGGAAAAACTGTTTTTT
CDR3 protein: CASSSASQDRGLAQEKLFF

D gene: -
J gene: TRBJ1-2
V gene: TRBV5-1
clone size: once
CDR3 DNA: TGCGCCAGCACGGCAGGGTACTATGGCTACACCTTC
CDR3 protein: CASTAGYYGYTF

D gene: TRBD1
J gene: TRBJ1-2
V gene: TRBV7-6
clone size: -
CDR3 DNA: TGTGCCAGCAGCTTCAAGACAGGGGGCGCCTATGGCTACACCTTC
CDR3 protein: CASSFKTGGAYGYTF

D gene: -
J gene: TRBJ2-7
V gene: TRBV30
clone size: -
CDR3 DNA: TGTGCCTGGAGTGGGTTCGACATAACTTACGAGCAGTACTTC
CDR3 protein: CAWSGFDITYEQYF

D gene: TRBD1
J gene: TRBJ1-4
V gene: TRBV9
clone size: -
CDR3 DNA: TGTGCCAGCAGCGTCGACAGGGGCCAAGAAAAACTGTTTTTT
CDR3 protein: CASSVDRGQEKLFF

D gene: -
J gene: TRBJ1-2
V gene: TRBV5-6
clone size: -
CDR3 DNA: TGTGCCAGCAGCTTACCATCCAGCGGCGGCTACACCTTC
CDR3 protein: CASSLPSSGGYTF

D gene: -
J gene: TRBJ1-1
V gene: TRBV19
clone size: -
CDR3 DNA: TGTGCCAGTAAAAACATGAACACTGAAGCTTTCTTT
CDR3 protein: CASKNMNTEAFF

D gene: -
J gene: TRBJ2-7
V gene: TRBV5-1
clone size: -
CDR3 DNA: TGCGCCAGCAGGACACTCACCAACTCCTACGAGCAGTACTTC
CDR3 protein: CASRTLTNSYEQYF

D gene: -
J gene: TRBJ2-2
V gene: TRBV11-2
clone size: -
CDR3 DNA: TGTGCCAGCAGCCGTTTGGAGAGCACCGGGGAGCTGTTTTTT
CDR3 protein: CASSRLESTGELFF

D gene: -
J gene: TRBJ1-2
V gene: TRBV3-1/TRBV3-2
clone size: -
CDR3 DNA: TGTGCCAGCAGCCAACCCGCAGGTAATGGCTACACCTTC
CDR3 protein: CASSQPAGNGYTF

D gene: -
J gene: TRBJ2-7
V gene: TRBV30
clone size: -
CDR3 DNA: TGTGCCTGGAGCACAGGGATATCCTACGAGCAGTACTTC
CDR3 protein: CAWSTGISYEQYF

D gene: -
J gene: TRBJ2-7
V gene: TRBV5-6
clone size: -
CDR3 DNA: TGTGCCAGCAAGAAAACCGGGATCTCCTACGAGCAGTACTTC
CDR3 protein: CASKKTGISYEQYF

D gene: -
J gene: TRBJ2-3
V gene: TRBV5-1
clone size: -
CDR3 DNA: TGCGCCAGCATAGGGGACTTTCTCGGAAGCACAGATACGCAGTATTTT
CDR3 protein: CASIGDFLGSTDTQYF

D gene: TRBD2
J gene: TRBJ2-1
V gene: TRBV4-2
clone size: once
CDR3 DNA: TGTGCCAGCAGCCAAGGACTAGCGGATAATGAGCAGTTCTTC
CDR3 protein: CASSQGLADNEQFF

D gene: TRBD1
J gene: TRBJ2-5
V gene: TRBV19
clone size: -
CDR3 DNA: TGTGCCAGTAGTATGACAGGGACGCGCGAGACCCAGTACTTC
CDR3 protein: CASSMTGTRETQYF

D gene: -
J gene: TRBJ1-6
V gene: TRBV5-4
clone size: -
CDR3 DNA: TGTGCCAGCAGTCTCAGAGACAGGAATTCACCCCTCCACTTT
CDR3 protein: CASSLRDRNSPLHF

D gene: -
J gene: TRBJ1-1
V gene: TRBV30
clone size: -
CDR3 DNA: TGTGCCTGGATAGCGGTAAACACTGAAGCTTTCTTT
CDR3 protein: CAWIAVNTEAFF

D gene: -
J gene: TRBJ2-5
V gene: TRBV11-3
clone size: -
CDR3 DNA: TGTGCCAGCAGCCCAGGGATGGAAGAGACCCAGTACTTC
CDR3 protein: CASSPGMEETQYF

D gene: TRBD2
J gene: TRBJ2-3
V gene: TRBV10-1
clone size: -
CDR3 DNA: TGCGCCAGCAGTCCCCGGACTAGCGGGGGCGCAGATACGCAGTATTTT
CDR3 protein: CASSPRTSGGADTQYF

D gene: TRBD1
J gene: TRBJ1-2
V gene: TRBV29-1
clone size: -
CDR3 DNA: TGCAGCGACCACCAGGACAGGGGGCCAGATGGCTACACCTTC
CDR3 protein: CSDHQDRGPDGYTF

D gene: -
J gene: TRBJ2-3
V gene: TRBV5-6
clone size: -
CDR3 DNA: TGTGCCAGCAGCTTGCCCTCCCAGGGGATTGAGGATACGCAGTATTTT
CDR3 protein: CASSLPSQGIEDTQYF

D gene: -
J gene: TRBJ1-2
V gene: TRBV6-5
clone size: few
CDR3 DNA: TGTGCCAGCAGTTTCGGGGATAACTATGGCTACACCTTC
CDR3 protein: CASSFGDNYGYTF

D gene: -
J gene: TRBJ1-1
V gene: TRBV10-3
clone size: once
CDR3 DNA: TGTGCCATCAGGCACTGGACAGAGAACACTGAAGCTTTCTTT
CDR3 protein: CAIRHWTENTEAFF